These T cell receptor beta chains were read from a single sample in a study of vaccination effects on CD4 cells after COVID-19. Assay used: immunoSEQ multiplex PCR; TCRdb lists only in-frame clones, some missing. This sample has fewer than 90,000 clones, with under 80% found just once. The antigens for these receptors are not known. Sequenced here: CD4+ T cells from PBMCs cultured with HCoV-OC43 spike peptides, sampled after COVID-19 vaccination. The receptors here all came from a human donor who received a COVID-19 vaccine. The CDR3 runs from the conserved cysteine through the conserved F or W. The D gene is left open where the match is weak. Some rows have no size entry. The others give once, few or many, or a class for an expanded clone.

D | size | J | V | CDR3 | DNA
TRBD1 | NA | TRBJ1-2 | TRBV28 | CASSLWDRGDTF | TGTGCCAGCAGTTTATGGGACAGGGGTGACACCTTC
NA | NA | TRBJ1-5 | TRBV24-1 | CATSLGGGANQPQHF | TGTGCCACCAGTCTAGGGGGTGGAGCAAATCAGCCCCAGCATTTT
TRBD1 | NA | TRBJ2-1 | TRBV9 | CASSARTGNYNEQFF | TGTGCCAGCAGCGCAAGGACAGGGAACTACAATGAGCAGTTCTTC
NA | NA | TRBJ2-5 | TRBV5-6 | CASSTSGTAGETQYF | TGTGCCAGCAGCACGTCCGGGACGGCGGGAGAGACCCAGTACTTC
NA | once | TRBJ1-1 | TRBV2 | CASSEALGGGTEAFF | TGTGCCAGCAGTGAAGCGCTCGGGGGAGGCACTGAAGCTTTCTTT
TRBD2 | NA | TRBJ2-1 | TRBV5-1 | CASSLGASGGYNEQFF | TGCGCCAGCAGCTTGGGGGCTAGCGGGGGCTACAATGAGCAGTTCTTC
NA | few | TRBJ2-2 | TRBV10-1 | CASSNHGGELFF | TGCGCCAGCAGTAATCATGGGGGGGAGCTGTTTTTT
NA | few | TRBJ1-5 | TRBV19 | CASRGDTSNQPQHF | TGTGCCAGTAGAGGGGACACCAGCAATCAGCCCCAGCATTTT
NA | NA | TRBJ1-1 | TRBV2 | CASSDRAREAFF | TGTGCCAGCAGTGACAGGGCACGGGAGGCTTTCTTT
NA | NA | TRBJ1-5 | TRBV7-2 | CASSWDDRGNQPQHF | TGTGCCAGCAGTTGGGACGATCGAGGAAATCAGCCCCAGCATTTT
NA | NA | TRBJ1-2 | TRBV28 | CASKSSLPKGYTF | TGTGCCAGCAAAAGCAGCCTCCCCAAGGGCTACACCTTC
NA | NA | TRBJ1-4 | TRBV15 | CATSRDPRGTNEKLFF | TGTGCCACCAGCAGAGATCCAAGGGGAACTAATGAAAAACTGTTTTTT
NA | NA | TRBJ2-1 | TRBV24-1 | CATSGTAREQFF | TGTGCCACCAGTGGAACTGCCCGGGAGCAGTTCTTC
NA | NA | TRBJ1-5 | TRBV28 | CASSLRDGPMGNQPQHF | TGTGCCAGCAGCCTACGGGACGGACCCATGGGCAATCAGCCCCAGCATTTT
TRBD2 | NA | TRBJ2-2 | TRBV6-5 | CASRSSGGRAGELFF | TGTGCCAGCAGATCAAGCGGGGGGCGGGCCGGGGAGCTGTTTTTT
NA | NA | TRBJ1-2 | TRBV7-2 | CASSLGRAYGYTF | TGTGCCAGCAGCTTAGGCAGGGCCTATGGCTACACCTTC
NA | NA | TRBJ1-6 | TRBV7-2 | CASSFGQINSPLHF | TGTGCCAGCAGCTTCGGACAGATTAATTCACCCCTCCACTTT
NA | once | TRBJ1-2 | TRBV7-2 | CASSLAGDGYTF | TGTGCCAGCAGCTTAGCAGGGGACGGCTACACCTTC
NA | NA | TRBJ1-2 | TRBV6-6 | CASSYQRRVANYGYTF | TGTGCCAGCAGTTACCAACGACGCGTAGCTAACTATGGCTACACCTTC
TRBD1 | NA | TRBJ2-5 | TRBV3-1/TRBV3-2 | CASSQGTAKETQYF | TGTGCCAGCAGCCAGGGGACAGCGAAAGAGACCCAGTACTTC
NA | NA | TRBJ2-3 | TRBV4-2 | CASSQEARGASTDTQYF | TGTGCCAGCAGCCAAGAGGCTCGGGGGGCCAGCACAGATACGCAGTATTTT
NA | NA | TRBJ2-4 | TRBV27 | CASSRTGRGYAQYF | TGTGCCAGCAGTCGGACCGGCAGGGGATATGCTCAGTACTTC
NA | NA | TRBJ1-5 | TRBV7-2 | CASSLTGPYSNQPQHF | TGTGCCAGCAGCCTGACGGGACCTTATAGCAATCAGCCCCAGCATTTT
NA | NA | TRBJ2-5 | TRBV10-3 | CAISESTLWYF | TGTGCCATCAGTGAGTCGACTCTCTGGTACTTC
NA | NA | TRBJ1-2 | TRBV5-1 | CASSSTGLYGYTF | TGCGCCAGCAGCTCGACAGGACTCTATGGCTACACCTTC
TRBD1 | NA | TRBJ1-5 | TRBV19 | CASRNRGQSNQPQHF | TGTGCCAGTCGTAACAGGGGGCAGAGCAATCAGCCCCAGCATTTT
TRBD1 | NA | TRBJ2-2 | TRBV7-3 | CASSPGQGRVGDTGELFF | TGTGCCAGCAGCCCCGGACAGGGAAGGGTCGGGGACACCGGGGAGCTGTTTTTT
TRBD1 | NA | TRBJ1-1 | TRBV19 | CASSRTGLGTEAFF | TGTGCCAGTAGTAGGACAGGGTTGGGCACTGAAGCTTTCTTT
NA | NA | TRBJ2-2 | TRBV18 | CASSPWDSTGELFF | TGTGCCAGCTCACCATGGGATTCCACCGGGGAGCTGTTTTTT
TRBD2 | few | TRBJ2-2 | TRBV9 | CASSVSTSGGTGELFF | TGTGCCAGCAGCGTATCAACTAGCGGGGGGACCGGGGAGCTGTTTTTT
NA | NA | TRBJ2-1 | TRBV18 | CASSPPALRQSNEQFF | TGTGCCAGCTCACCACCGGCTTTACGACAGTCCAATGAGCAGTTCTTC
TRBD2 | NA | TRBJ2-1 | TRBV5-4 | CASSLLAGGYNEQFF | TGTGCCAGCAGCTTGCTAGCGGGGGGCTACAATGAGCAGTTCTTC
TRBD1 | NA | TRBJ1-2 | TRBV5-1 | CASSLARQGASGYTF | TGCGCCAGCAGCTTGGCTAGACAGGGGGCATCTGGCTACACCTTC
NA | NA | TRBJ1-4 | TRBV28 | CASSPGRGGEKLFF | TGTGCCAGCAGCCCCGGGAGGGGGGGTGAAAAACTGTTTTTT
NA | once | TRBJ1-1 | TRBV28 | CASSFTEAFF | TGTGCCAGCAGTTTCACTGAAGCTTTCTTT
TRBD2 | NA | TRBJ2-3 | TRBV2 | CASSEGQRGSTDTQYF | TGTGCCAGCAGTGAAGGTCAGCGGGGGAGCACAGATACGCAGTATTTT
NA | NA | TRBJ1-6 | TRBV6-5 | CASSPGLANSPLHF | TGTGCCAGCAGTCCGGGACTTGCTAATTCACCCCTCCACTTT
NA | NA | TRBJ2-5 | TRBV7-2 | CASSLAPLGGRETQYF | TGTGCCAGCAGCTTAGCCCCCCTGGGAGGTAGAGAGACCCAGTACTTC
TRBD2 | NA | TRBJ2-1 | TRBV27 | CASRTPTGLAGYNEQFF | TGTGCCAGCAGAACCCCAACGGGACTAGCGGGGTACAATGAGCAGTTCTTC
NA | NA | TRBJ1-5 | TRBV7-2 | CASSLQGTSNQPQHF | TGTGCCAGCAGCTTACAGGGTACAAGCAATCAGCCCCAGCATTTT
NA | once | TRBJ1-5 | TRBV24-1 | CATSDFPQGVQHF | TGTGCCACCAGTGATTTCCCACAAGGAGTCCAGCATTTT
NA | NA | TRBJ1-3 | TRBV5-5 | CASSLEPGFGNTIYF | TGTGCCAGCAGCTTGGAACCGGGCTTTGGAAACACCATATATTTT
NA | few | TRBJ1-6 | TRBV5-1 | CASSLDQGVSPLHF | TGCGCCAGCAGCTTGGACCAGGGTGTGTCACCCCTCCACTTT
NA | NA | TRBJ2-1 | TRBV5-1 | CASSLYTGYNEQFF | TGCGCCAGCAGCTTGTATACGGGATACAATGAGCAGTTCTTC
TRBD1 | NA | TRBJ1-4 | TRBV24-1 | CATSDGGQGGEKLFF | TGTGCCACCAGTGATGGAGGACAGGGAGGCGAAAAACTGTTTTTT
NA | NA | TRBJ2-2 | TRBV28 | CASSSSGANTGELFF | TGTGCCAGCAGTTCGTCGGGGGCAAACACCGGGGAGCTGTTTTTT
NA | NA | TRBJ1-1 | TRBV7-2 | CASSLGGQSLEAFF | TGTGCCAGCAGCTTAGGGGGGCAGAGCCTTGAAGCTTTCTTT
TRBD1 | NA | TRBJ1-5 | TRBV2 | CASRTGQGPLHF | TGTGCCAGCAGGACCGGACAGGGCCCCTTACATTTT
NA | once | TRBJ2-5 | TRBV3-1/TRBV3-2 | CASSQDVGTKETQYF | TGTGCCAGCAGCCAAGATGTTGGGACGAAAGAGACCCAGTACTTC
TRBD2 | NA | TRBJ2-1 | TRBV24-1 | CATSDFLAGGYNEQFF | TGTGCCACCAGTGATTTTCTAGCGGGGGGCTACAATGAGCAGTTCTTC
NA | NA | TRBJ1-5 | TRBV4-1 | CASSRTGMDQPQHF | TGCGCCAGCAGCCGCACAGGGATGGATCAGCCCCAGCATTTT
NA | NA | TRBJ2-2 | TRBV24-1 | CATSVSSTVATGELFF | TGTGCCACCAGTGTCTCATCGACCGTAGCCACCGGGGAGCTGTTTTTT
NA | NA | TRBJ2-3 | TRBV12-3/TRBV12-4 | CASRIIGSDTQYF | TGTGCCAGCAGAATCATCGGGTCGGATACGCAGTATTTT
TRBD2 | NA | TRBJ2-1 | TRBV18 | CASSPQYSGTNEQFF | TGTGCCAGCTCACCCCAATATAGCGGGACCAATGAGCAGTTCTTC
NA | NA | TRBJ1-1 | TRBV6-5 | CASSQQGWAFF | TGTGCCAGCAGTCAGCAGGGGTGGGCTTTCTTT
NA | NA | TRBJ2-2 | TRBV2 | CASNEPGAGELFF | TGTGCCAGCAATGAGCCAGGGGCCGGGGAGCTGTTTTTT
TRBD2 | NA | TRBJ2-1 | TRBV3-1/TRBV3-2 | CASCLGGSSYNEQFF | TGTGCCAGCTGCTTGGGGGGGAGCTCCTACAATGAGCAGTTCTTC
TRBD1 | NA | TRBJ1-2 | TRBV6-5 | CASRDSYNYGYTF | TGTGCCAGCCGGGACAGCTATAACTATGGCTACACCTTC
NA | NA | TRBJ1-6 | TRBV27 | CASSLKGDADSPLHF | TGTGCCAGCAGTTTGAAGGGGGACGCCGATTCACCCCTCCACTTT
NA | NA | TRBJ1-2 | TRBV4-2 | CASSQDKASSYGYTF | TGTGCCAGCAGCCAAGATAAAGCCAGCTCCTATGGCTACACCTTC